This TCR beta chain derives from a study of T-cell memory formation after mild COVID-19. Comments on this clonotype: Its antigen is still unknown.

Each CDR3 protein gets one entry after TCRdb re-called the 5' RACE reads with MiXCR. The sample has about 190,000 distinct CDR3 sequences; around 19% are singletons. Study-level points and caveats: Clones shrinking between day 15 and 85 showed a balanced CD4/CD8 split, and those that grew later tilted toward CD4+.

This TCR was sampled from an adult woman who had mild COVID-19 (a few samples of this study predate the infection). Cell type and time point are not known. Sequenced sample: PBMCs or a T cell subset sorted from them (not recorded which).

The CDR3 reads CASNGRWTGELFF. For the CDR3, the DNA is TGTGCCAGCAACGGGAGGTGGACCGGGGAGCTGTTTTTT. The chain recombines TRBV6-2 or TRBV6-3 with TRBJ2-2; 7 bases match TRBD2. Germline V gene sequence: CDR1 MNHEY, CDR2 SVGEGT. CDR3 length: 13 residues. Trimming took 7 bases from V and 5 from J; bases not matched to a gene: 4.